This entry lists 7 T cell receptor beta chains sequenced from one sample in a study of CD8 T cells in ankylosing spondylitis. MiXCR was run by TCRdb on the 5' RACE reads, yielding one entry per CDR3 protein. The sample shows roughly 100,000 distinct CDR3 sequences, about 8.3% of them seen only once. The sequencing sample was made of blood, either unsorted or a sorted T cell fraction (not recorded which). The source of these receptors is a male donor with ankylosing spondylitis or in good health (not recorded which).

This clonotype has ten or more counts. The CDR3 nucleotides are TGCGCCAGCAGACAGCTTGGACAGGGAGCCAAAAACATTCAGTACTTC. Its translation is CASRQLGQGAKNIQYF. The chain carries TRBV4-1 and TRBJ2-4; 8 nucleotides line up with TRBD1. V dropped 6 bases and J dropped 0; count of bases not matched to a gene: 7. Germline CDR1 reads MGHRA; CDR2 reads YSYEKL. CDR3 length equals 16 residues.

This clonotype was recorded many times. The chain has TRBV7-9 and TRBJ2-7, with a tentative D call TRBD1 (5 bases). The V gene lost 1 base and the J gene lost 4 bases, with 11 bases spanning the gap. Germline lookup yields CDR1 SEHNR and CDR2 FQNEAQ (reference sequence). The CDR3 has 14 residues. This CDR3 reads CASSLEGVGYEQYF. CDR3 nucleotide sequence: TGTGCCAGCAGCTTAGAAGGGGTCGGGTACGAGCAGTACTTC.

This clonotype was seen many times. The CDR3 DNA reads TGTGCCACCAGCAGAGATGCCAGAATGAACACTGAAGCTTTCTTT. As protein: CATSRDARMNTEAFF. The genes are TRBV15 and TRBJ1-1; D uncertain. The germline V and J ends were trimmed by 0 bases and 0 bases, with 8 bases remaining between them. CDR1 is LNHNV, CDR2 YYDKDF, per germline (reference sequence). This CDR3 has 15 amino acids.

CDR3 sequence (DNA): TGTGCCAGCAGCTTCTGGGGGGACAGGGGATATGGCTCTGGGGCCAACGTCCTGACTTTC. Protein product: CASSFWGDRGYGSGANVLTF. This chain joins TRBV11-2 and TRBJ2-6, with 10 bases identical to TRBD1. V was clipped by 3 bases and J by 0 bases; unmatched bases: 11. Germline V gene sequence: CDR1 SGHAT, CDR2 FQNNGV. The CDR3 is 20 amino acids.

This clonotype has ten or more counts. The chain recombines TRBV18 with TRBJ2-1; 7 bases match TRBD1. Germline V gene sequence: CDR1 KGHSH, CDR2 LQKENI. The CDR3 runs 16 residues. The J segment lost 4 bases and the V segment lost 4 bases, leaving 10 bases of the junction unmatched. The CDR3 nucleotides are TGTGCCAGCTCACAACCCCCAGACAGGGTATACAATGAGCAGTTCTTC. Amino acid sequence: CASSQPPDRVYNEQFF.

There are many counts of this clonotype. The chain combines TRBV11-1 with TRBJ2-5; D is unclear. Trimming took off 0 bases at V and 5 bases at J, with 4 bases between the two ends. Germline CDR1 SGHAT, CDR2 FQDESV (reference sequence). The CDR3 covers 12 residues. The CDR3 DNA follows: TGTGCCAGCAGCTTAGCGCGGGAGACCCAGTACTTC. It specifies CASSLARETQYF.

Concerning this clonotype itself: A much larger clone is a single base away; this may be a read error. V and J are TRBV7-2 and TRBJ1-2, with no clear D. The CDR3 has 14 amino acids. From germline, CDR1 is SGHTA and CDR2 FQGNSA. CDR3 nucleotide sequence: TGTGCCAACAGCTTGGTTCATTCGAACTATGGCTACACCTTC. This codes for CANSLVHSNYGYTF.